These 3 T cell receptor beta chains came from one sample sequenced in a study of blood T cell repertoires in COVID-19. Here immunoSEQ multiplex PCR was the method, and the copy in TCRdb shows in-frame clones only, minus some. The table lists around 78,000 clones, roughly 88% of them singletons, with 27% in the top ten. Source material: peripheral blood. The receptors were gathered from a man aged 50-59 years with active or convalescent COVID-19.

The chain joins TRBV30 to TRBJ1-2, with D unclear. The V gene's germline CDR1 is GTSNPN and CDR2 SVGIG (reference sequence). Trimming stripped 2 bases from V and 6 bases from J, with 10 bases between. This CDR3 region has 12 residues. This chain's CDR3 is CAWSRQRDGYTF. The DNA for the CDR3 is TGTGCCTGGAGTAGGCAACGGGATGGCTACACCTTC. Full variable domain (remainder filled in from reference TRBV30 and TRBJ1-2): SQTIHQWPATLVQPVGSPLSLECTVEGTSNPNLYWYRQAAGRGLQLLFYSVGIGQISSEVPQNLSASRPQDRQFILSSKKLLLSDSGFYLCAWSRQRDGYTFGSGTRLTVV.

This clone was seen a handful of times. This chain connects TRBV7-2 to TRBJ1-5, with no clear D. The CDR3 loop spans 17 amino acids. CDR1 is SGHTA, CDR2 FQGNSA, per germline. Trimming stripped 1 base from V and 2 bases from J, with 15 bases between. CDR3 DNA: TGTGCCAGCAGCTTAGTAATCTCTCCTCGGGGCAATCAGCCCCAGCATTTT. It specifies CASSLVISPRGNQPQHF.

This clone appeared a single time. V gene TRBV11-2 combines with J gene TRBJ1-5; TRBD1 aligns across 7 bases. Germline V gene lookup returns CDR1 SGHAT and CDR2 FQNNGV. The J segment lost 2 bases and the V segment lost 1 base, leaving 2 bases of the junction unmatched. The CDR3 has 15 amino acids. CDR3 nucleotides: TGTGCCAGCAGCTTAGGGACAGGCCGCAATCAGCCCCAGCATTTT. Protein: CASSLGTGRNQPQHF.